This TCR beta chain is drawn from a study of T-cell memory formation after mild COVID-19. Germline V CDR1 and CDR2: SGHRS, YFSETQ. V dropped 1 base and J dropped 5; count of bases not matched to a gene: 3. The CDR3 has 13 amino acids. A single record per CDR3 protein comes from TCRdb applying MiXCR to the 5' RACE reads. The table has around 390,000 distinct CDR3 sequences, approximately 15% seen once; the top ten hold under 25%. In this sample, this clonotype turned up a few times. The chain employs TRBV5-1 and TRBJ2-7; 7 positions agree with TRBD1. The sequenced sample consisted of PBMCs or a T cell subset sorted from them (not recorded which). This clonotype originated in a man aged 18 to 30 who had mild COVID-19 (a few samples of this study predate the infection). Cell type and time point are not known. Here the CDR3 DNA reads TGCGCCAGCAGCTTGTGGCAGGGGGACGAGCAGTACTTC. The encoded protein is CASSLWQGDEQYF.